The clone carrying this TCR beta chain showed up just once. The record originates from a study of control samples from healthy donors and cancer patients. V lost 3 bases and J 1 base, leaving 19 bases between the germline ends. This CDR3 spans 17 amino acids. Germline V gives CDR1 SGDLS, CDR2 YYNGEE. Profiled with immunoSEQ multiplex PCR; TCRdb holds only in-frame clones, not every one. Found here are 80,000 to 100,000 clones, roughly 90% of them singletons; the top ten hold 3%. This TCR came from a human donor in good health. The donor label of this sample is uncertain. What was sequenced was blood. The chain uses TRBV9 and TRBJ1-2; D may be TRBD1 (6 bases). For the CDR3, the DNA is TGTGCCAGCAGCGCCGGGGTGGCGGGGGCCTTTAACTATGGCTACACCTTC. Protein sequence: CASSAGVAGAFNYGYTF.